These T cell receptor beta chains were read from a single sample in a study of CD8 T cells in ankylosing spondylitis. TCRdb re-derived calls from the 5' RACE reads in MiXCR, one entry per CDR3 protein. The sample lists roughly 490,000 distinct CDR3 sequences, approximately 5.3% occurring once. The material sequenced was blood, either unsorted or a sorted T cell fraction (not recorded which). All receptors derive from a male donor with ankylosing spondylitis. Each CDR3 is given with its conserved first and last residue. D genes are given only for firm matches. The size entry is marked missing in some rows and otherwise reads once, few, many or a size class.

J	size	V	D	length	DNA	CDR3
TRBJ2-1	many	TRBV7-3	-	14	TGTGCCAGCAGCTTATTTCTATCCTACAATGAGCAGTTCTTC	CASSLFLSYNEQFF
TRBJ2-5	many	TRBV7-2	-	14	TGTGCCAGCAGCCCGCAGGGGGGTTCAGAGACCCAGTACTTC	CASSPQGGSETQYF
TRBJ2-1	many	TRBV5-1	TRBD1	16	TGCGCCAGCAGCTTGGTATCGGGACAGGTGGGGCATGAGCAGTTCTTC	CASSLVSGQVGHEQFF
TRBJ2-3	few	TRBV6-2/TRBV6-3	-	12	TGTGCCAGCGGAGGGGACACAGATACGCAGTATTTT	CASGGDTDTQYF
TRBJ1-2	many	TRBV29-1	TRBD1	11	TGCAGCGTTGAGGGACAGGGCAGCTACACCTTC	CSVEGQGSYTF
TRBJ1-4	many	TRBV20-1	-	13	TGCAGTGCCCCAGACAGGAATAATGAAAAACTGTTTTTT	CSAPDRNNEKLFF
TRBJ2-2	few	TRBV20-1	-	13	TGCAGTGCTAGAGATATGTTCGCCGGGGAGCTGTTTTTT	CSARDMFAGELFF
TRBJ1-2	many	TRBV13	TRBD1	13	TGTGCCAGCAGCTTTCCAGGGGGTGGTGGCTACACCTTC	CASSFPGGGGYTF
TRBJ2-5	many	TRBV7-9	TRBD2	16	TGTGCCAGCACCTGGGGACTAGCGGGAGTGGGAGAGACCCAGTACTTC	CASTWGLAGVGETQYF
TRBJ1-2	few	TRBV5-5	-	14	TGTGCCAGCAGCTTGAGTGTAAACAACTATGGCTACACCTTC	CASSLSVNNYGYTF
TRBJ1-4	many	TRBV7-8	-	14	TGTGCCAGCAGCTTAGCAGGGAGGGACAAGAAACTGTTTTTT	CASSLAGRDKKLFF
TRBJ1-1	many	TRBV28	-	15	TGTGCCAGCAGTCCCCCCGGGGTCATGAACACTGAAGCTTTCTTT	CASSPPGVMNTEAFF
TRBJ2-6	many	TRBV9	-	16	TGTGCCAGCAGCGCCTACAGGGAATCTGGGGCCAACGTCCTGACTTTC	CASSAYRESGANVLTF
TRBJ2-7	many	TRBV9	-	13	TGTGCCAGCAGCGTAGAGGAGGACTACGAGCAGTACTTC	CASSVEEDYEQYF
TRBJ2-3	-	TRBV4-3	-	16	TGCGCCAGCAGCCAAGATCTAGAAGGAAACACAGATACGCAGTATTTT	CASSQDLEGNTDTQYF
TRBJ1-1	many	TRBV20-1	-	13	TGCAGTGCCACGAGGTCCCCGATCACTGAAGCTTTCTTT	CSATRSPITEAFF
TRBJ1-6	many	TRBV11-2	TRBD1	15	TGTGCCAGCAGCTTAGTGGGGACAGTTAATTCACCCCTCCACTTT	CASSLVGTVNSPLHF
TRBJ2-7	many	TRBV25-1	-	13	TGTGCCAGCAGCCCACGGGGCTACTACGAGCAGTACTTC	CASSPRGYYEQYF
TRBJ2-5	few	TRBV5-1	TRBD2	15	TGCGCCAGCAGCCGTATAGCGGGGCTCCAAGAGACCCAGTACTTC	CASSRIAGLQETQYF
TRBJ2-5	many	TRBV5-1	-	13	TGCGCCAGCAGACAGGGAGTTGAAGAGACCCAGTACTTC	CASRQGVEETQYF
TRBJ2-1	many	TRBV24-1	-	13	TGTGCCACCCGAAAAAGCTCCTACAATGAGCAGTTCTTC	CATRKSSYNEQFF
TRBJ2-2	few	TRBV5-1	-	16	TGCGCCAGCAGCGCCACCGGGACACCGAACACCGGGGAGCTGTTTTTT	CASSATGTPNTGELFF
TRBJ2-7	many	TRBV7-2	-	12	TGTGCCAGCAGCTTATGGGTCTACGAGCAGTACTTC	CASSLWVYEQYF
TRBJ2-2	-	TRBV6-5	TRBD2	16	TGTGCCAGCAGTTATTCTAGCGGGGGTGACACCGGGGAGCTGTTTTTT	CASSYSSGGDTGELFF
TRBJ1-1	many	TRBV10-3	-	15	TGTGCCATCAGTGAGAGGAGGGCCCCAAGGGCTGAAGCTTTCTTT	CAISERRAPRAEAFF
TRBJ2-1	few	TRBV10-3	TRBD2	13	TGTGCGTGCGGACTAGCGGGAGTTAATGAGCAGTTCTTC	CACGLAGVNEQFF
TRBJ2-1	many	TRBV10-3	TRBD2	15	TGTGCCATCAGTGCGGGACTAGCGGGGGAAGATGAGCAGTTCTTC	CAISAGLAGEDEQFF
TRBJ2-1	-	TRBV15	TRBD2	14	TGTGCCACCAGACCGGGACTAGCGGTTCCAGCCCAGTTCTTC	CATRPGLAVPAQFF
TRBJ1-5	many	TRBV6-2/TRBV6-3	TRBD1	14	TGTGCCAGCAGTTACTTGCCAGGGGGCCAGCCCCAGCATTTT	CASSYLPGGQPQHF
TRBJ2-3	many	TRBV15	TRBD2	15	TGTGCCACCAGCAGACTAGCGGGAGTGGCAGATACGCAGTATTTT	CATSRLAGVADTQYF
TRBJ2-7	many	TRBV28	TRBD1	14	TGTGCCAGCAGTTTCTTGACAGGGGACTACGAGCAGTACTTC	CASSFLTGDYEQYF
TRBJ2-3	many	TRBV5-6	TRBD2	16	TGTGCCAGCAGCTTGGGTCGCGGGAGGGCCTGGGATACGCAGTATTTT	CASSLGRGRAWDTQYF